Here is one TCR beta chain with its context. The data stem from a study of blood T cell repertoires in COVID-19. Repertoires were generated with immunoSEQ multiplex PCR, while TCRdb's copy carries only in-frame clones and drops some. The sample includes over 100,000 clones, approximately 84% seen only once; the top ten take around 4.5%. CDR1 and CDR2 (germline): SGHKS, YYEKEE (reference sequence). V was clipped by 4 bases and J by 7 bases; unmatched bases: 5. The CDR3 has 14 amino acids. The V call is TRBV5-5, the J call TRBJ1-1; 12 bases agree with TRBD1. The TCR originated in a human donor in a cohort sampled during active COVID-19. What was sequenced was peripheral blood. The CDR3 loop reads CASSKGQGAFEAFF. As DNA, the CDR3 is TGTGCCAGCAGCAAGGGACAGGGGGCCTTTGAAGCTTTCTTT.